This TCR beta chain is drawn from a study of cytomegalovirus exposure and HLA in healthy donors. Findings of the study overall: Reports indicated that the classifier achieved high specificity and sensitivity in diagnosing cytomegalovirus status. Presence/absence comparisons presumed near-even sequencing depth among donors. Three chains tied to CMV proved CMV antigen-specific in vitro. According to a later analysis, donors in an Asian-associated ancestry cluster reportedly had fewer N-insertions than the approximately 670-donor mean.

Turning to this clone: Antigen: not known.

13 Jbeta primers and 60 Vbeta primers were used for the PCR. The protocol was immunoSEQ multiplex PCR, while the TCRdb copy is restricted to in-frame clones and leaves out a portion. The sample includes about 110,000 clones, approximately 79% of them seen just once. J lost 4 bases, V lost 6 bases, and 4 bases had no gene match. The CDR3 is made up of 15 amino acids. CDR1 and CDR2 from the germline V gene are SGHTA and FQGNSA. The sequence came from a man aged 25-45 years in good health and CMV-seropositive. This chain connects TRBV7-2 to TRBJ2-1, with TRBD2 matching 12 bases. Sequenced sample: PBMCs. The CDR3 nucleotides read TGTGCCAGCAGATGGGGACTAGCGGGTTACAATGAGCAGTTCTTC. Translation: CASRWGLAGYNEQFF.